The 27 T cell receptor beta chains below all came from one sample that was sequenced in a study of cytomegalovirus exposure and HLA in healthy donors. PCR amplification relied on 60 Vbeta primers (plus 13 Jbeta primers). Measured with immunoSEQ multiplex PCR; TCRdb has only the in-frame clones, and not every one. The table lists roughly 200,000 clones, 79% of them singletons. Sequenced input: PBMCs. The receptors come from a man aged 50-59 years in good health and CMV-seronegative.

This clone was detected once. This chain joins TRBV5-1 and TRBJ2-5; TRBD2 aligns across 11 bases. Germline V CDR1 and CDR2: SGHRS, YFSETQ. The CDR3 totals 16 residues. V was pared by 1 base and J by 1 base, with 3 bases of the junction left unmatched. The CDR3 is CASSLSLAGGQETQYF. The CDR3 DNA is TGCGCCAGCAGCTTGAGCCTAGCGGGGGGCCAAGAGACCCAGTACTTC.

This chain connects TRBV6-5 to TRBJ1-3; 10 bases agree with TRBD1. The CDR3 has 14 amino acids. Germline loops: CDR1 MNHEY, CDR2 SVGAGI. V was pared by 8 bases and J by 2 bases, with 3 bases of the junction left unmatched. CDR3 residues: CASRGQGAGNTIYF. In DNA, the CDR3 is TGTGCCAGCCGTGGACAGGGGGCTGGAAACACCATATATTTT.

The J gene is TRBJ2-7, the V gene TRBV27; D perhaps matches TRBD2 (6 bases). This CDR3 is 15 amino acids long. Per germline, CDR1 MNHEY and CDR2 SMNVEV (reference sequence). V shed 3 bases and J shed 5 bases, with 17 bases lying between them. The CDR3 sequence: CASSLGGGILNEQYF. The CDR3 DNA is TGTGCCAGCAGTTTGGGTGGCGGGATACTCAACGAGCAGTACTTC.

This chain joins TRBV11-2 and TRBJ1-1; D not certain. The CDR3 consists of 12 residues. Trimming pared 1 base from V and 10 bases from J, leaving 10 bases between. CDR1 and CDR2 from the germline V gene are SGHAT and FQNNGV. CDR3 region: CASSLGVRPAFF. The CDR3 region has the DNA TGTGCCAGCAGCTTAGGTGTCCGTCCAGCTTTCTTT.

This clone showed up just once. The chain employs TRBV15 and TRBJ2-5; TRBD2 agrees at 8 bases. Germline-derived CDR1 and CDR2 are LNHNV and YYDKDF (reference sequence). This CDR3 comprises 15 residues. J gave up 5 bases and V 0 bases, and 5 bases lay outside the gene matches. The CDR3 nucleotides are TGTGCCACCAGCAGAGAAATCGGGGGGGACGAGACCCAGTACTTC. Translated, it gives CATSREIGGDETQYF.

This clone is a singleton in its sample. The chain combines TRBV4-2 with TRBJ1-6; 7 bases are shared with TRBD1. The germline CDR1 and CDR2 sequences are LGHNA and YNFKEQ. V gave up 2 bases and J gave up 9 bases; unmatched junction bases: 7. This CDR3 is built from 15 residues. The CDR3 DNA follows: TGTGCCAGCAGCCAACTAACAGGGGATACTTCACCCCTCCACTTT. Its protein is CASSQLTGDTSPLHF.

This clone is a singleton in its sample. CDR3 in amino acids: CASSPGTGSLNEQFF. CDR3 nucleotide sequence: TGTGCCAGCAGCCCCGGGACAGGTTCTTTGAATGAGCAGTTCTTC. V gene TRBV9 combines with J gene TRBJ2-1; TRBD1 matches 8 bases. J was trimmed by 7 bases and V by 4 bases; bases with no gene match: 10. Germline CDR1 is SGDLS and CDR2 is YYNGEE. This CDR3 comprises 15 residues.

V is TRBV30 and J is TRBJ2-2, with TRBD1 matching 7 bases. The trim removed 8 bases at V and 6 bases at J, leaving 6 bases unmatched. Germline lookup yields CDR1 GTSNPN and CDR2 SVGIG (reference sequence). The length of the CDR3 is 12 residues. The CDR3 spells CAVTGRAGELFF. Written as DNA, the CDR3 is TGTGCCGTGACAGGGCGGGCCGGGGAGCTGTTTTTT.

This clone occurred once. The chain links TRBV28 to TRBJ2-2; possibly TRBD2 for D (5 bases). Trimming removed 6 bases from V and 2 bases from J, with 16 bases in between. The CDR3 has 16 residues. Germline V gene data show CDR1 as MDHEN and CDR2 as SYDVKM. The DNA of the CDR3 is TGTGCCAGCAGCTTAAGGACGGGGATCAACACCGGGGAGCTGTTTTTT. Its translation is CASSLRTGINTGELFF.

The gene calls are TRBV19 and TRBJ1-5; 9 bases match TRBD1. V shed 8 bases, J shed 4 bases, and the junction held 6 bases outside the gene matches. Per germline, CDR1 LNHDA and CDR2 SQIVND (reference sequence). CDR3 length: 14 residues. CDR3 nucleotide sequence: TGTGCCAGTGGGATAGGACAGGGGAATCAGCCCCAGCATTTT. Amino acids: CASGIGQGNQPQHF.

The chain links TRBV7-2 to TRBJ2-1; D possibly corresponds to TRBD1 (5 bases). In germline, CDR1 is SGHTA, CDR2 FQGNSA. Trimming cost V 2 bases and J 9 bases, with 11 bases left between them. The CDR3 has 13 amino acids. CDR3: CASSLQPQGEQFF. The CDR3 DNA follows: TGTGCCAGCAGCTTACAACCCCAGGGTGAGCAGTTCTTC. Based on the CDR3 plus reference TRBV7-2 and TRBJ2-1, the full variable domain is GAGVSQSPSNKVTEKGKDVELRCDPISGHTALYWYRQSLGQGLEFLIYFQGNSAPDKSGLPSDRFSAERTGGSVSTLTIQRTQQEDSAVYLCASSLQPQGEQFFGPGTRLTVL.

This chain links TRBV30 with TRBJ2-2; 11 bases are shared with TRBD1. The germline CDR1 and CDR2 sequences are GTSNPN and SVGIG (reference sequence). The CDR3 spans 13 residues. Trimming took 5 bases from V and 4 from J; bases not matched to a gene: 0. The CDR3: CAWGTGGTGELFF. CDR3 DNA: TGTGCCTGGGGGACAGGGGGCACCGGGGAGCTGTTTTTT.

This clone was observed a single time. The chain has TRBV10-3 and TRBJ2-3, with 7 positions matching TRBD2. Germline CDR1 and CDR2: ENHRY and SYGVKD. The junction had 4 bases not matched to a gene; V was cut back by 3 bases and J by 1 base. The CDR3 sequence is 15 residues long. The CDR3 nucleotides read TGTGCCATCAGTGACCCTAGCGGCCGCACAGATACGCAGTATTTT. Protein: CAISDPSGRTDTQYF.

The chain carries TRBV5-4 and TRBJ2-5; maybe TRBD2 (6 bases). From germline, CDR1 is SGHNT and CDR2 YYREEE (reference sequence). V lost 1 base to trimming and J lost 5 bases, with 9 bases between them. CDR3 length: 13 residues. The CDR3 protein is CASSLLGGETQYF. Written as DNA, the CDR3 is TGTGCCAGCAGCTTGCTGGGGGGTGAGACCCAGTACTTC.

The chain couples TRBV7-2 to TRBJ2-1; possibly TRBD2 for D (5 bases). The germline CDR1 and CDR2 sequences are SGHTA and FQGNSA. This CDR3 has 15 residues. Deletions cut 5 bases from V and 1 base from J, with 12 bases between. CDR3 protein: CASSNGGESYNEQFF. DNA of the CDR3: TGTGCCAGCAGCAACGGAGGAGAGTCCTACAATGAGCAGTTCTTC.

The chain uses TRBV30 and TRBJ2-3; D ambiguous. The CDR3 has 12 residues. Germline CDR1 GTSNPN, CDR2 SVGIG (reference sequence). V lost 2 bases and J lost 2, with 5 bases in between. The CDR3 sequence is CAWSPYTDTQYF. The CDR3 nucleotides are TGTGCCTGGAGTCCTTACACAGATACGCAGTATTTT.

This chain uses TRBV27 with TRBJ1-2; TRBD1 might be the D (6 bases). Germline assignment: CDR1 MNHEY and CDR2 SMNVEV (reference sequence). This CDR3 has 14 amino acids. V lost 6 bases to trimming and J lost 4 bases, with 15 bases between them. The CDR3 loop is CASSPSGGSYGYTF. Written as DNA, the CDR3 is TGTGCCAGCAGCCCCTCGGGGGGCAGCTATGGCTACACCTTC.

V and J are TRBV2 and TRBJ2-5; the D gene is possibly TRBD1 (6 bases). Germline lookup yields CDR1 SNHLY and CDR2 FYNNEI. The CDR3 loop spans 15 amino acids. V lost 1 base, J lost 4 bases, and 13 bases lay in between. The CDR3 coding sequence is TGTGCCAGCAGTGAAGAGGACCCAGGGGTAGAGACCCAGTACTTC. It encodes CASSEEDPGVETQYF.

Here the CDR3 DNA reads TGTGCCATCAGTGAACCGGGACAGGGGAACTATGGCTACACCTTC. Translation: CAISEPGQGNYGYTF. The V call is TRBV10-3, the J call TRBJ1-2; the match to TRBD1 covers 10 bases. V trimming: 3 bases; J trimming: 2 bases; junction bases outside the gene matches: 3. This CDR3 comprises 15 residues. Per germline, CDR1 ENHRY and CDR2 SYGVKD.

The chain carries TRBV5-4 and TRBJ2-7, with unresolved D. Germline CDR1 SGHNT, CDR2 YYREEE (reference sequence). The V and J ends lost 5 bases and 0 bases respectively, with 9 bases between them. This CDR3 is 13 amino acids long. The CDR3 nucleotides read TGTGCCAGCAGTTCTGACACCTCCTACGAGCAGTACTTC. Translating it yields CASSSDTSYEQYF.

J is TRBJ2-7 and V is TRBV5-1, with D perhaps TRBD2 (6 bases). With 4 bases removed from V and 6 bases from J, the gap between germline ends came to 23 bases. The CDR3 sequence is 16 residues long. The V gene's germline CDR1 is SGHRS and CDR2 YFSETQ. The CDR3 is CASSPRAGNGASEQYF. Here the CDR3 DNA reads TGCGCCAGCAGCCCCCGGGCGGGGAACGGGGCCTCCGAGCAGTACTTC. The variable domain in full, with the rest retrieved from reference TRBV5-1 and TRBJ2-7, is KAGVTQTPRYLIKTRGQQVTLSCSPISGHRSVSWYQQTPGQGLQFLFEYFSETQRNKGNFPGRFSGRQFSNSRSEMNVSTLELGDSALYLCASSPRAGNGASEQYFGPGTRLTVT.

The V call is TRBV2, the J call TRBJ1-6, with 8 positions matching TRBD1. The CDR3 length is 16 residues. Germline V gene lookup returns CDR1 SNHLY and CDR2 FYNNEI. V trimming: 5 bases; J trimming: 10 bases; junction bases outside the gene matches: 13. The CDR3 sequence: CASSLAGGAGGSPLHF. CDR3 DNA sequence: TGTGCCAGCAGTTTAGCAGGGGGCGCGGGTGGATCACCCCTCCACTTT.

The V gene is TRBV5-4, the J gene TRBJ2-5; D is possibly TRBD2 (7 bases). Germline assignment: CDR1 SGHNT and CDR2 YYREEE (reference sequence). With 5 bases removed from V and 5 bases from J, the gap between germline ends came to 16 bases. This CDR3 is 14 amino acids long. As DNA, the CDR3 is TGTGCCAGCAGACCCTGGGGGGGCGGGGAGACCCAGTACTTC. Protein sequence: CASRPWGGGETQYF.

This CDR3 reads CASSALAGVYEQYF. The DNA for the CDR3 is TGTGCCAGCAGTGCTCTAGCGGGAGTTTATGAGCAGTACTTC. The V call is TRBV2, the J call TRBJ2-7, with 10 bases fitting TRBD2. V was pared by 4 bases and J by 7 bases, with 7 bases of the junction left unmatched. The germline V gene has CDR1 SNHLY and CDR2 FYNNEI. The CDR3 is made up of 14 amino acids.

V gene TRBV15 combines with J gene TRBJ1-5, with a weak D call TRBD1 (5 bases). This CDR3 spans 15 amino acids. Looked up from germline, CDR1 is LNHNV and CDR2 is YYDKDF (reference sequence). The V end lost 0 bases, the J end lost 1 base, and 7 bases lay between the germline ends. CDR3 DNA: TGTGCCACCAGCAGAGACGGGGGGAGCAATCAGCCCCAGCATTTT. Amino acids: CATSRDGGSNQPQHF.

The chain has TRBV6-6 and TRBJ2-3; 15 bases align to TRBD2. The germline V gene has CDR1 MNHNY and CDR2 SVGAGI (reference sequence). With 7 bases clipped from V and 10 bases from J, the junction kept 9 bases outside the gene matches. This CDR3 has 15 residues. This CDR3 reads CASTRGLAGGVAQYF. The CDR3 DNA follows: TGTGCCAGCACCCGGGGACTAGCGGGGGGAGTGGCGCAGTATTTT.

The chain recombines TRBV10-3 with TRBJ2-7; 8 bases map to TRBD1. Germline assignment: CDR1 ENHRY and CDR2 SYGVKD. The CDR3 runs 11 residues. V was pared by 10 bases and J by 3 bases, with 2 bases of the junction left unmatched. Here the CDR3 reads CASGQGYEQYF. The DNA of the CDR3 is TGTGCCAGCGGACAGGGCTACGAGCAGTACTTC.